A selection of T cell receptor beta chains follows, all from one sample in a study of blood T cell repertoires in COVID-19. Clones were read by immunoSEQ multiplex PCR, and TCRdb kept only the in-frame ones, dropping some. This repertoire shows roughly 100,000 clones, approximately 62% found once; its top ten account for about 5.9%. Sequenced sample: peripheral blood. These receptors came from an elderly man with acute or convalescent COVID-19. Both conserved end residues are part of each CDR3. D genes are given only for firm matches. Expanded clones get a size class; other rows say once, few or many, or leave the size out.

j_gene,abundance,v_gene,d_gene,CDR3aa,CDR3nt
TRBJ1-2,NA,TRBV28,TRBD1,CASSLTQPGQVNYGYTF,TGTGCCAGCAGTTTGACGCAGCCGGGACAGGTGAACTATGGCTACACCTTC
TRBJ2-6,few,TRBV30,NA,CAWSNGAGANVLTF,TGTGCCTGGAGCAACGGGGCTGGGGCCAACGTCCTGACTTTC
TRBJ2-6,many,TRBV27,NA,CASSSNSGANVLTF,TGTGCCAGCAGTTCTAACTCTGGGGCCAACGTCCTGACTTTC
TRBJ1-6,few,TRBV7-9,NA,CASSAGTRNSPLHF,TGTGCCAGCAGTGCCGGGACAAGAAATTCACCCCTCCACTTT
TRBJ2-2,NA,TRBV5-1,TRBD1,CASSFGQGGTGELFF,TGCGCCAGCAGCTTTGGACAGGGAGGAACCGGGGAGCTGTTTTTT
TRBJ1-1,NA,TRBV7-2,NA,CASSLVGQGNTEAFF,TGTGCCAGCAGCTTAGTAGGGCAGGGGAACACTGAAGCTTTCTTT
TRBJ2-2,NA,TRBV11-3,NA,CASSPGGALNTGELFF,TGTGCCAGCAGCCCTGGCGGGGCTTTGAACACCGGGGAGCTGTTTTTT
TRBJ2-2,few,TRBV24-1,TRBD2,CAITSGRARGELFF,TGTGCCATCACTAGCGGGAGGGCCCGCGGGGAGCTGTTTTTT
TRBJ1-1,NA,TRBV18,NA,CASSPPGGNTEAFF,TGTGCCAGCTCACCCCCCGGGGGGAACACTGAAGCTTTCTTT
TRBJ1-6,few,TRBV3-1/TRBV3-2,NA,CASSQEGADLNSPLHF,TGTGCCAGCAGCCAAGAGGGGGCAGACCTTAATTCACCCCTCCACTTT
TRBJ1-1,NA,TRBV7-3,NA,CASKEGRSNTEAFF,TGTGCCAGCAAAGAGGGCAGGTCGAACACTGAAGCTTTCTTT
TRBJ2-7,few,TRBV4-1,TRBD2,CASSQERSHGDYSYEQYF,TGCGCCAGCAGCCAAGAGAGGAGTCATGGGGACTACTCCTACGAGCAGTACTTC
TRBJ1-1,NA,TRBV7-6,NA,CASSLGTGSGTEAFF,TGTGCCAGCAGCTTAGGGACGGGAAGTGGTACTGAAGCTTTCTTT
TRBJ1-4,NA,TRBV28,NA,CATQFWGDEKLFF,TGTGCCACCCAGTTTTGGGGAGATGAAAAACTGTTTTTT
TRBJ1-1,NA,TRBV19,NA,CASSIESTGSAFF,TGTGCCAGTAGTATAGAATCGACAGGTTCGGCTTTCTTT
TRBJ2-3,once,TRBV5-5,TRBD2,CASSLWGTSGSTDTQYF,TGTGCCAGCAGCTTGTGGGGTACTAGCGGCAGCACAGATACGCAGTATTTT